These 14 T cell receptor beta chains share one sample of origin, sequenced in a study of cytomegalovirus exposure and HLA in healthy donors. In the PCR, 60 Vbeta and 13 Jbeta primers were used. The repertoire was sequenced with immunoSEQ multiplex PCR; TCRdb's copy has only in-frame clones and lacks some. The data include roughly 69,000 clones; the top ten clones carry 1.5% to 2%. Sample: PBMCs. Receptors originate from a woman under 40 in good health and CMV-seronegative.

The rearrangement links TRBV28 to TRBJ1-5, with 9 positions matching TRBD1. The CDR3 loop spans 16 amino acids. Germline CDR1 MDHEN, CDR2 SYDVKM. V lost 4 bases and J lost 2; bases outside the gene matches: 6. The CDR3 region has the DNA TGTGCCAGCAGTTGGACAGGGGTTTGGGGCAATCAGCCCCAGCATTTT. Amino acids: CASSWTGVWGNQPQHF.

The chain employs TRBV6-1 and TRBJ1-2, with D perhaps matching TRBD1 (6 bases). CDR3 length: 16 residues. The V end was cut by 3 bases, the J end by 4 bases, with 18 bases between. Germline CDR1 and CDR2: MNHNS and SASEGT. CDR3 nucleotide sequence: TGTGCCAGCAGTGAGGTGGACAGACTACTTTCCTATGGCTACACCTTC. Its translation: CASSEVDRLLSYGYTF.

This chain links TRBV19 with TRBJ1-1, with D unclear. V lost 0 bases and J lost 7, with 6 bases in between. Germline V gives CDR1 LNHDA, CDR2 SQIVND (reference sequence). There are 12 residues in the CDR3. CDR3 nucleotides: TGTGCCAGTAGTATAGATGGGAGTGAAGCTTTCTTT. Translation: CASSIDGSEAFF.

V gene TRBV27 combines with J gene TRBJ1-5; D gene unclear. Trimming removed 4 bases from V and 4 bases from J, with 5 bases in between. In germline, CDR1 is MNHEY, CDR2 SMNVEV (reference sequence). The CDR3 has 12 residues. CDR3 in DNA: TGTGCCAGCAGTTATGAGAATCAGCCCCAGCATTTT. It specifies CASSYENQPQHF.

This chain connects TRBV4-1 to TRBJ2-1, with no clear D. CDR3 size: 16 residues. The germline V gene encodes CDR1 MGHRA and CDR2 YSYEKL. The V end lost 0 bases, the J end lost 8 bases, and 17 bases lay between the germline ends. The chain's CDR3 is CASSQEEVGKSHEQFF. CDR3 DNA: TGCGCCAGCAGCCAAGAAGAGGTAGGCAAGAGCCATGAGCAGTTCTTC.

The rearrangement links TRBV27 to TRBJ2-5; D is perhaps TRBD2 (6 bases). Trimming removed 7 bases from V and 4 bases from J, with 10 bases in between. The germline V gene encodes CDR1 MNHEY and CDR2 SMNVEV (reference sequence). The CDR3 runs 12 residues. The DNA for the CDR3 is TGTGCCAGCACCCGGAGGGTAGAGACCCAGTACTTC. This gives the protein CASTRRVETQYF.

CDR3 protein: CASSVVSSTVTGQADYGYTF. The CDR3 DNA reads TGTGCCAGCAGCGTAGTCTCTAGTACGGTCACAGGGCAGGCGGACTATGGCTACACCTTC. The genes are TRBV9 and TRBJ1-2; tentative D call: TRBD1 (6 bases). The CDR3 covers 20 residues. Germline V CDR1 and CDR2: SGDLS, YYNGEE. Trimming left V 0 bases short and J 3 bases short, with 27 bases between.

The chain employs TRBV7-6 and TRBJ2-7, with TRBD1 identical over 9 bases. The CDR3 loop spans 15 amino acids. V gave up 2 bases and J gave up 5 bases; unmatched junction bases: 7. Germline CDR1 is SGHVS and CDR2 is FNYEAQ. The CDR3 sequence: CASSLPGQGVHEQYF. CDR3 sequence (DNA): TGTGCCAGCAGCTTACCGGGACAGGGTGTCCACGAGCAGTACTTC.

The chain recombines TRBV4-1 with TRBJ2-3; 12 bases line up with TRBD2. From germline, CDR1 is MGHRA and CDR2 YSYEKL. J gave up 1 base and V 5 bases, and 7 bases lay outside the gene matches. The CDR3 has 17 residues. The CDR3 protein is CASSSRLAGERTDTQYF. The CDR3 DNA follows: TGCGCCAGCAGCTCCAGACTAGCGGGAGAGCGCACAGATACGCAGTATTTT.

The chain is built from TRBV4-2 and TRBJ1-1; D call uncertain. V was cut by 0 bases and J by 1 base, with 9 bases left in between. Germline CDR1 reads LGHNA; CDR2 reads YNFKEQ. The CDR3 totals 15 residues. The CDR3 region has the DNA TGTGCCAGCAGCCAAGATCGACTCCAGAACACTGAAGCTTTCTTT. Its translation: CASSQDRLQNTEAFF.

The chain has TRBV11-1 and TRBJ1-1; TRBD1 matches at 7 bases. The junction had 14 bases not matched to a gene; V was cut back by 5 bases and J by 5 bases. Germline V gene sequence: CDR1 SGHAT, CDR2 FQDESV (reference sequence). The CDR3 covers 16 residues. CDR3 residues: CASSPVPNRGRTEAFF. The CDR3 bases are TGTGCCAGCAGCCCGGTACCCAACAGGGGAAGGACTGAAGCTTTCTTT.

The V and J genes are TRBV7-3 and TRBJ2-2; 9 bases map to TRBD2. Germline V lookup: CDR1 SGHTA, CDR2 FQGTGA. The CDR3 is made up of 15 amino acids. Trimming took 2 bases from V and 3 from J; bases not matched to a gene: 1. CDR3 region: CASSLLAGHTGELFF. The CDR3 DNA sequence: TGTGCCAGCAGCTTACTAGCGGGGCACACCGGGGAGCTGTTTTTT.

The gene calls are TRBV11-1 and TRBJ1-2; D uncertain. The CDR3 length is 12 residues. Germline CDR1 reads SGHAT; CDR2 reads FQDESV (reference sequence). V lost 3 bases, J lost 2 bases, and 4 bases lay in between. CDR3 nucleotide sequence: TGTGCCAGCAGCTTCGAGAACTATGGCTACACCTTC. Its protein product is CASSFENYGYTF.

The rearrangement uses TRBV4-3 and TRBJ2-7; 8 nucleotides agree with TRBD1. Germline V gene data show CDR1 as LGHNA and CDR2 as YSLEER. The CDR3 runs 15 residues. The V segment lost 4 bases and the J segment 7 bases; nucleotides outside the gene matches: 12. The CDR3, as DNA: TGCGCCAGCAGCCCCGGACAGGGCCCCTATCTAGAGCAGTACTTC. Translating gives CASSPGQGPYLEQYF.